These T cell receptor beta chains were read from a single sample in a study of OX40 agonist ivuxolimab in advanced cancers. Libraries were prepared by immunoSEQ multiplex PCR; TCRdb keeps only in-frame clonotypes and omits some of them. The data show 77,000 or so clones, 75% to 90% seen once. This material consisted of CD4+ or CD8+ T cells sorted from blood, taken in a trial of the OX40 agonist ivuxolimab. Receptors originate from an adult with an advanced solid tumor such as melanoma, head and neck, liver or kidney cancer. CDR3s include the opening cysteine and the closing phenylalanine or tryptophan.

12 | TRBV10-2 | CASSDQNTEAFF
15 | TRBV7-2 | CASSPGRHRNSPLHF
14 | TRBV19 | CASSVRDRGREQYF
13 | TRBV7-9 | CASSFVGGAEAFF
15 | TRBV4-1 | CASSQTGTGNQPQHF
15 | TRBV28 | CASNLHGNSGNTIYF
14 | TRBV19 | CASSRGVGSYEQYF
12 | TRBV19 | CASTASGNEQFF
14 | TRBV21-1 | CASSSRDRFYEQYF
12 | TRBV30 | CAWSATNTEAFF
14 | TRBV30 | CAWNVIQGTDTQYF
14 | TRBV5-8 | CASSTGQPNQPQHF
15 | TRBV27 | CASSPGGVRGYGYTF
13 | TRBV6-6 | CASSTGPGNTIYF
14 | TRBV5-1 | CASSFSTVTRGYTF
13 | TRBV2 | CASGPRQIYEQYF
19 | TRBV10-1 | CASQQVSGRAHGNTGELFF
15 | TRBV6-5 | CASSRDRGQGNEQFF
16 | TRBV27 | CASRPRSGWASYEQYF
15 | TRBV11-2 | CASSRTGGRFGELFF
15 | TRBV6-5 | CASRPSGQRNQPQHF
15 | TRBV5-4 | CASSRGQARDYEQYF
15 | TRBV5-1 | CASSLAGGQYSPLHF
15 | TRBV7-9 | CASSYLYSESYEQYF
12 | TRBV5-1 | CASSLSLDEQFF
14 | TRBV11-3 | CASSPSGAAGELFF
14 | TRBV5-4 | CASSLTSGGSEAFF
15 | TRBV7-8 | CASSSRTGGFSPLHF
15 | TRBV6-5 | CASSLARGAAYEQYF
14 | TRBV2 | CASSPRVANTEAFF
13 | TRBV18 | CASSSTGLGTIYF
15 | TRBV7-9 | CASSPYRRSTDTQYF
17 | TRBV27 | CASSLSRLAGGSGELFF
19 | TRBV11-2 | CASSLVTGGLAGVGYEQYF
13 | TRBV7-2 | CASSSLKNTEAFF
14 | TRBV30 | CAWSEQAQTGKLFF
11 | TRBV5-4 | CASSLDTEAFF
15 | TRBV5-1 | CASSLGGARTDTQYF
15 | TRBV5-4 | CASGTSGQTQETQYF
13 | TRBV18 | CASSPRQEDGYTF
14 | TRBV5-1 | CASSIDGSPYGYTF
16 | TRBV7-9 | CASSPRTRSGYNEQFF
13 | TRBV19 | CASPDRNTGELFF
14 | TRBV28 | CASSIGRRNTEAFF
15 | TRBV4-3 | CASSQALDRYYGYTF
12 | TRBV18 | CASSPASETQYF
16 | TRBV19 | CASSIPGSQSGQPQHF
12 | TRBV25-1 | CASSREGETQYF
13 | TRBV29-1 | CSVTGQGENEQFF